The 5 T cell receptor beta chains below all came from one sample that was sequenced in a study of blood T cell repertoires in COVID-19. Data came from immunoSEQ multiplex PCR; TCRdb stores just in-frame clones and leaves some out. The repertoire holds roughly 190,000 clones, with around 90% as singletons. Sequenced input: peripheral blood. These receptors were obtained from a man in his fifties with acute or convalescent COVID-19.

The chain couples TRBV27 to TRBJ2-3, with TRBD2 identical over 7 bases. Per germline, CDR1 MNHEY and CDR2 SMNVEV (reference sequence). The CDR3 is 14 amino acids. V lost 4 bases, J lost 2 bases, and 3 bases stayed unmatched. The CDR3 protein is CASSWGGDTDTQYF. The CDR3 DNA follows: TGTGCCAGCAGTTGGGGAGGGGACACAGATACGCAGTATTTT.

The V call is TRBV4-3, the J call TRBJ1-6, with TRBD1 identical over 7 bases. The CDR3 extends over 15 amino acids. The V segment lost 4 bases and the J segment 5 bases; nucleotides outside the gene matches: 5. The germline V gene encodes CDR1 LGHNA and CDR2 YSLEER. Here the CDR3 DNA reads TGCGCCAGCAGCCGAGGGACAGTTGATAATTCACCCCTCCACTTT. Translation: CASSRGTVDNSPLHF.

This clone was counted a single time. This rearrangement joins TRBV28 to TRBJ2-7; TRBD2 agrees at 10 bases. The germline gives CDR1 MDHEN, CDR2 SYDVKM. V dropped 2 bases and J dropped 2; count of bases not matched to a gene: 0. This CDR3 has 14 amino acids. The CDR3 DNA follows: TGTGCCAGCAGTTTAACTAGCGGGGCCTACGAGCAGTACTTC. As protein: CASSLTSGAYEQYF.

The chain carries TRBV7-8 and TRBJ2-6; D not certain. Germline CDR1 reads SGHVS; CDR2 reads FQNEAQ. The CDR3 totals 16 residues. The V end lost 2 bases, the J end lost 0 bases, and 8 bases lay between the germline ends. The CDR3 DNA is TGTGCCAGCAGCTTATTGTTAAACTCTGGGGCCAACGTCCTGACTTTC. This codes for CASSLLLNSGANVLTF.

This clone was seen a handful of times. The chain recombines TRBV27 with TRBJ2-5; 7 positions match TRBD2. From germline, CDR1 is MNHEY and CDR2 SMNVEV (reference sequence). The length of the CDR3 is 16 residues. Trimming cost V 0 bases and J 5 bases; bases outside gene matches: 9. CDR3: CASSLSREGHPETQYF. Here the CDR3 DNA reads TGTGCCAGCAGTTTATCGAGGGAGGGCCACCCTGAGACCCAGTACTTC.